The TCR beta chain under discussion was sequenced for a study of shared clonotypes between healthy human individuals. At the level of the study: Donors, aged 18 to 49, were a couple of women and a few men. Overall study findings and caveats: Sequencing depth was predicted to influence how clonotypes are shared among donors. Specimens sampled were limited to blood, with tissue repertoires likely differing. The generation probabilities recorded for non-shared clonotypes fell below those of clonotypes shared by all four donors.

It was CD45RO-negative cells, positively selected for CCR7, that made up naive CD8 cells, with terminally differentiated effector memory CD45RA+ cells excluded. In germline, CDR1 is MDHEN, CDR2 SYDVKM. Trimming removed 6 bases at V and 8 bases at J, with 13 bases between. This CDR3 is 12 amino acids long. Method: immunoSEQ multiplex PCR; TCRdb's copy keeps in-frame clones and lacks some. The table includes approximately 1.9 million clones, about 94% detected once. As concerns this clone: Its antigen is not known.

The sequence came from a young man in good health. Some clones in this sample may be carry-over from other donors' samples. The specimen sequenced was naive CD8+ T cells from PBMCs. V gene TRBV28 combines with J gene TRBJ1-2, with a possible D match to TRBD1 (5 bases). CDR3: CASRAAGGGYTF. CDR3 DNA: TGTGCCAGCAGGGCGGCCGGGGGGGGCTACACCTTC.